Below, 5 T cell receptor beta chains from the same sample are listed, as sequenced in a study of blood T cell repertoires in COVID-19. The data were produced by immunoSEQ multiplex PCR, yet TCRdb's version contains in-frame clones alone and is incomplete. The sample consists of 150,000 to 250,000 clones, 75% to 85% of them appearing once. What was sequenced was PBMCs or T cells enriched from blood (not recorded which). These receptors came from a man aged 35 to 55 who had recovered from COVID-19.

V gene TRBV2 combines with J gene TRBJ2-1; D gene ambiguous. The CDR3 spans 15 residues. Germline V lookup: CDR1 SNHLY, CDR2 FYNNEI. V was cut by 4 bases and J by 9 bases, with 19 bases left in between. The CDR3 DNA follows: TGTGCCAGCAGTGGTTCCCGATCCTCGCTGAGTGAGCAGTTCTTC. This encodes CASSGSRSSLSEQFF. The full variable domain, in which reference TRBV2 and TRBJ2-1 provide the parts outside the CDR3, is EPEVTQTPSHQVTQMGQEVILRCVPISNHLYFYWYRQILGQKVEFLVSFYNNEISEKSEIFDDQFSVERPDGSNFTLKIRSTKLEDSAMYFCASSGSRSSLSEQFFGPGTRLTVL.

The V gene is TRBV6-2 or TRBV6-3, the J gene TRBJ1-1; possible D gene TRBD1, 6 bases. The CDR3 spans 13 residues. V was pared by 4 bases and J by 6 bases, with 12 bases between. Germline V gene data show CDR1 as MNHEY and CDR2 as SVGEGT. The CDR3 bases are TGTGCCAGCAGTTTCGACACAGGGTCTGAAGCTTTCTTT. It translates to CASSFDTGSEAFF.

The V gene is TRBV7-6, the J gene TRBJ1-2; no reliable D call. CDR3 length: 18 amino acids. CDR1 and CDR2 (germline): SGHVS, FNYEAQ. V lost 0 bases to trimming and J lost 0 bases, with 17 bases between them. CDR3 bases: TGTGCCAGCAGCTTAGCAGGGCGCGGGGAAAGAGCTAACTATGGCTACACCTTC. Translating gives CASSLAGRGERANYGYTF.

The chain couples TRBV5-1 to TRBJ2-2, with 9 bases identical to TRBD1. The germline CDR1 and CDR2 sequences are SGHRS and YFSETQ. The CDR3 is made up of 18 amino acids. The ends lost 2 bases at V and 7 bases at J; junction bases unmatched: 15. CDR3 sequence reads: CASSLITFGTGFIGELFF. The CDR3 nucleotides read TGCGCCAGCAGCTTAATTACTTTCGGGACAGGGTTTATCGGGGAGCTGTTTTTT.

V is TRBV30 and J is TRBJ1-6; D may be TRBD1 (5 bases). In germline, CDR1 is GTSNPN, CDR2 SVGIG (reference sequence). Trimming removed 3 bases at V and 8 bases at J, with 23 bases between. The CDR3 spans 17 residues. The CDR3 bases are TGTGCCTGGAGGGGAGGGACGGGTACGTCTTGGGATTCACCCCTCCACTTT. It encodes CAWRGGTGTSWDSPLHF. Complete variable domain (other parts from reference TRBV30 and TRBJ1-6): SQTIHQWPATLVQPVGSPLSLECTVEGTSNPNLYWYRQAAGRGLQLLFYSVGIGQISSEVPQNLSASRPQDRQFILSSKKLLLSDSGFYLCAWRGGTGTSWDSPLHFGNGTRLTVT.